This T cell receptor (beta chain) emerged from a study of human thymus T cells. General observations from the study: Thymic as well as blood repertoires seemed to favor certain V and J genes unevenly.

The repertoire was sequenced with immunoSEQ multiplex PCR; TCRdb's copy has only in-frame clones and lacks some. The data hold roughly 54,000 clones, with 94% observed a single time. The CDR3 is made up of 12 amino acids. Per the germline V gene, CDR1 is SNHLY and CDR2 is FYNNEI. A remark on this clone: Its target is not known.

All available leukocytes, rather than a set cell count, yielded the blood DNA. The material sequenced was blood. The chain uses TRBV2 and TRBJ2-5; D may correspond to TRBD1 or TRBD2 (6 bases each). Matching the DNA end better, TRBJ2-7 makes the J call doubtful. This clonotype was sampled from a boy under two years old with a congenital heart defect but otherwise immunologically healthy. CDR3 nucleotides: TGTGCCAGCAGTGTAGGGGGGTACGAGCAGTACTTC. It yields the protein CASSVGGYEQYF.